Presented here are 22 T cell receptor beta chains from one specimen sequenced in a study of blood T cells in healthy people across ages. A J-beta primer mix and a sample-barcoded 5' primer were used in a second PCR of about 7 to 12 cycles. Using its own MiXCR run on the 5' RACE reads, TCRdb lists one record per CDR3 protein. The table has 1.5 million to 2 million distinct CDR3 sequences, about 39% seen once. Sequencing used blood. Receptors originate from a human donor in good health.

The V call is TRBV9, the J call TRBJ1-1; TRBD1 matches at 9 bases. CDR1 is SGDLS, CDR2 YYNGEE, per germline. This CDR3 is built from 16 residues. V gave up 4 bases and J gave up 4 bases; unmatched junction bases: 11. CDR3 coding DNA: TGTGCCAGCAGCACCTCACAGGGGGCTATCGGCACTGAAGCTTTCTTT. This translates into CASSTSQGAIGTEAFF.

This clonotype was seen more than once but under ten times. The V and J genes are TRBV3-1 and TRBJ2-1; 8 nucleotides agree with TRBD2. This CDR3 has 15 residues. V was pared by 3 bases and J by 7 bases, with 8 bases of the junction left unmatched. Germline V gene data show CDR1 as LGHDT and CDR2 as YNNKEL (reference sequence). The CDR3 here is CASSHLAGGGNEQFF. DNA of the CDR3: TGTGCCAGCAGCCACCTGGCGGGGGGAGGGAATGAGCAGTTCTTC.

This clonotype has just a few counts. This rearrangement joins TRBV7-8 to TRBJ2-7; the match to TRBD2 covers 13 bases. The CDR3 runs to 15 residues. Germline V gene sequence: CDR1 SGHVS, CDR2 FQNEAQ. V was pared by 5 bases and J by 7 bases, with 8 bases of the junction left unmatched. CDR3 residues: CASSPRLAGGGEQYF. In DNA form, the CDR3 reads TGTGCCAGCAGCCCTCGACTAGCGGGGGGCGGTGAGCAGTACTTC.

V gene TRBV20-1 combines with J gene TRBJ1-5, with D maybe TRBD1 (6 bases). The CDR3 is 13 amino acids. V dropped 3 bases and J dropped 3 bases, with 9 bases sitting between them. Germline CDR1 is DFQATT and CDR2 is SNEGSKA (reference sequence). The CDR3 nucleotides read TGCAGTGCTAGTGGGGACAACAATCAGCCCCAGCATTTT. Translating gives CSASGDNNQPQHF.

Comment on this clonotype: In this CDR3 the conserved last residue, phenylalanine or tryptophan, is missing, so a read error is likely. The CDR3 bases are TGCGCCAGCAGGTTAGAATTGGACACTGAAGCTTTCCTT. This gives the protein CASRLELDTEAFL. The rearrangement joins TRBV5-1 to TRBJ1-1; D gene uncertain. Germline CDR1 and CDR2: SGHRS and YFSETQ. The CDR3 is 13 residues long. Between the trimmed V and J ends, which lost 5 bases and 3 bases, there was a span of 11 bases.

There are a few counts of this clonotype. CDR3 loop: CASSPRPDRMNTEAFF. In DNA, the CDR3 is TGCGCCAGCAGCCCCCGACCGGACAGGATGAACACTGAAGCTTTCTTT. This chain links TRBV5-1 with TRBJ1-1, with TRBD1 identical over 7 bases. Losses at the gene ends were 4 bases for V and 0 bases for J; bases not matched to a gene: 9. Germline values: CDR1 SGHRS, CDR2 YFSETQ. There are 16 residues in the CDR3.

This clonotype was seen a few times. This chain uses TRBV7-8 with TRBJ1-2; D ambiguous. V was trimmed by 3 bases and J by 3 bases, leaving 11 bases between them. Germline lookup yields CDR1 SGHVS and CDR2 FQNEAQ. The CDR3 spans 14 residues. The CDR3 region has the DNA TGTGCCAGCAGCTTTCCTGCTACGGACTATGGCTACACCTTC. Translated: CASSFPATDYGYTF.

This sequence joins TRBV30 and TRBJ2-1, with 7 bases lining up with TRBD2. Per the germline V gene, CDR1 is GTSNPN and CDR2 is SVGIG (reference sequence). Losses at the gene ends were 2 bases for V and 2 bases for J; bases not matched to a gene: 3. This CDR3 region has 14 residues. CDR3 bases: TGTGCCTGGAGTCGGGGGGTTACCTACAATGAGCAGTTCTTC. Its protein product is CAWSRGVTYNEQFF.

V usage is TRBV20-1 and J usage is TRBJ2-4; D is possibly TRBD2 (6 bases). The germline CDR1 and CDR2 sequences are DFQATT and SNEGSKA (reference sequence). The CDR3 is 15 residues long. The germline V and J ends were trimmed by 5 bases and 8 bases, with 22 bases remaining between them. CDR3 amino acids: CSACAPGLTGDIQYF. In DNA form, the CDR3 reads TGCAGTGCTTGTGCACCGGGACTCACCGGGGACATTCAGTACTTC.

Concerning this clonotype itself: At one end the junction does not follow the germline gene, possibly because of a read error. The chain is built from TRBV15 and TRBJ2-4; tentative D call: TRBD2 (7 bases). Germline values: CDR1 LNHNV, CDR2 YYDKDF (reference sequence). The CDR3 contains 16 residues. CDR3 loop: CAASRDIRGPRGEQYF. DNA of the CDR3: TGTGCCGCCAGCAGAGATATCAGGGGTCCACGGGGGGAGCAGTACTTC.

The chain recombines TRBV5-1 with TRBJ1-1, with D tentatively TRBD1 (6 bases). The CDR3 is made up of 16 amino acids. V lost 0 bases and J lost 1, with 13 bases in between. Germline CDR1 SGHRS, CDR2 YFSETQ. The CDR3 DNA is TGCGCCAGCAGCTTGGATCCCCAGGGGTCGAACACTGAAGCTTTCTTT. Translation gives CASSLDPQGSNTEAFF. The full variable domain, its missing parts supplied by reference TRBV5-1 and TRBJ1-1, is KAGVTQTPRYLIKTRGQQVTLSCSPISGHRSVSWYQQTPGQGLQFLFEYFSETQRNKGNFPGRFSGRQFSNSRSEMNVSTLELGDSALYLCASSLDPQGSNTEAFFGQGTRLTVV.

Details on this clonotype: A read error may account for a junction end that differs from germline. V is TRBV25-1 and J is TRBJ1-2; 9 bases map to TRBD1. The CDR3 is made up of 16 amino acids. The germline CDR1 and CDR2 sequences are MGHDK and SYGVNS. The CDR3 protein is CASSGINPGQGFGCTF. DNA of the CDR3: TGTGCCAGCAGTGGGATAAACCCGGGACAGGGCTTTGGCTGCACCTTC.

J is TRBJ2-3 and V is TRBV28; 9 nucleotides agree with TRBD1. CDR1 and CDR2 from the germline V gene are MDHEN and SYDVKM. The CDR3 has 15 amino acids. Trimming cost V 6 bases and J 7 bases; bases outside gene matches: 11. The CDR3 sequence is CASSPDGTGLHTQYF. The CDR3 region has the DNA TGTGCCAGCAGCCCTGATGGGACAGGGTTACATACGCAGTATTTT. Variable domain in full (rest from reference TRBV28 and TRBJ2-3): DVKVTQSSRYLVKRTGEKVFLECVQDMDHENMFWYRQDPGLGLRLIYFSYDVKMKEKGDIPEGYSVSREKKERFSLILESASTNQTSMYLCASSPDGTGLHTQYFGPGTRLTVL.

This chain connects TRBV10-3 to TRBJ1-1, with D perhaps matching TRBD1 (5 bases). The ends were cut back, 4 bases at V and 1 base at J, with 13 bases in the middle. The CDR3 has 15 amino acids. Germline CDR1 and CDR2: ENHRY and SYGVKD. The CDR3 reads CAISVSGDPNTEAFF. CDR3 in DNA: TGTGCCATCAGTGTGTCGGGGGACCCGAACACTGAAGCTTTCTTT.

The chain couples TRBV12-3 or TRBV12-4 to TRBJ2-3, with D unclear. This CDR3 region has 16 residues. Trimming removed 5 bases from V and 0 bases from J, with 15 bases in between. The CDR3 sequence: CASSTIRHPSTDTQYF. CDR3 coding DNA: TGTGCCAGCAGTACCATCAGACACCCTAGCACAGATACGCAGTATTTT.

The CDR3 coding sequence is TGCAGTGCTAGATGGGGGACTAGCGGGAGTTACGAGCAGTACTTC. Translation gives CSARWGTSGSYEQYF. The chain recombines TRBV20-1 with TRBJ2-7; the match to TRBD2 covers 14 bases. J was trimmed by 4 bases and V by 2 bases; bases with no gene match: 4. The CDR3 extends over 15 amino acids. The V gene's germline CDR1 is DFQATT and CDR2 SNEGSKA (reference sequence).

The rearrangement joins TRBV4-2 to TRBJ1-1; D might be TRBD1 (5 bases). Per germline, CDR1 LGHNA and CDR2 YNFKEQ. Trimming left V 0 bases short and J 6 bases short, with 17 bases between. This CDR3 contains 16 residues. The CDR3, as DNA: TGTGCCAGCAGCCAAGATCTGTACAGGCCCTTTCCTGAAGCTTTCTTT. As protein: CASSQDLYRPFPEAFF.

With respect to this clonotype: An end of the junction differs from the germline gene, which may be a read error. The gene calls are TRBV20-1 and TRBJ1-5; the D is unclear. The CDR3 sequence is 13 residues long. In germline, CDR1 is DFQATT, CDR2 SNEGSKA (reference sequence). CDR3 in amino acids: CSARITPNRPQHF. The CDR3 DNA is TGCAGTGCTCGAATTACCCCCAATCGGCCCCAGCATTTT.

On this clonotype: This may arise from a read error, as a much more abundant clone is one base away. The CDR3 does not close with the conserved phenylalanine or tryptophan, likely indicating a read error. The V and J genes are TRBV7-2 and TRBJ1-5; D gene unclear. The CDR3 spans 13 residues. From germline, CDR1 is SGHTA and CDR2 FQGNSA. Trimming shortened V by 1 base and J by 5 bases, and 6 bases separated the two germline ends. This CDR3 reads CASSLDTYQPQHS. The CDR3 region has the DNA TGTGCCAGCAGCTTAGACACTTATCAGCCCCAGCATTCT.

V and J are TRBV20-1 and TRBJ2-4; 7 positions match TRBD1. The J call is in doubt because the DNA end fits TRBJ2-7 better. Germline V gene sequence: CDR1 DFQATT, CDR2 SNEGSKA (reference sequence). The CDR3 loop spans 13 amino acids. CDR3 region: CSALWGTDYEQYF. As DNA, the CDR3 is TGCAGTGCCCTTTGGGGGACAGACTACGAGCAGTACTTC.

V is TRBV6-5 and J is TRBJ1-5, with D perhaps TRBD1 (6 bases). CDR1 is MNHEY and CDR2 is SVGAGI in the germline V gene. This CDR3 has 16 amino acids. The V end was cut by 4 bases, the J end by 1 base, with 14 bases between. The CDR3 DNA reads TGTGCCAGCAGTTCCTGGGGGGGCAGGAGCAATCAGCCCCAGCATTTT. Residues: CASSSWGGRSNQPQHF.

This clonotype has just a few counts. The V gene is TRBV15, the J gene TRBJ2-7, with D perhaps matching TRBD1 (6 bases). V lost 0 bases and J lost 2, with 8 bases in between. The CDR3 sequence is 14 residues long. Germline CDR1 is LNHNV and CDR2 is YYDKDF (reference sequence). The CDR3 coding sequence is TGTGCCACCAGCAGAGATCAGGGGACCTACGAGCAGTACTTC. It codes for CATSRDQGTYEQYF. Combining the CDR3 with reference TRBV15 and TRBJ2-7 gives the whole variable domain DAMVIQNPRYQVTQFGKPVTLSCSQTLNHNVMYWYQQKSSQAPKLLFHYYDKDFNNEADTPDNFQSRRPNTSFCFLDIRSPGLGDTAMYLCATSRDQGTYEQYFGPGTRLTVT.